Described below is a single T cell receptor (beta chain) sequence and its context. Antigen unknown. The data were taken from a study of cytomegalovirus exposure and HLA in healthy donors. Study as a whole: The early release's HLA-typed donors yielded tens of millions of unique TCRs. Study-wide points: The study carried out a later analysis of TCR beta sequences. It associated 15,000 to 20,000 of them with specific HLA alleles at a false discovery rate of 0.05. Serostatus for CMV was the only available immune exposure information. An analysis was carried out at a later point. It showed that HLA-associated TCR beta chains were more clonally expanded than equally common non-associated chains.

This CDR3 has 16 residues. Trimming took 3 bases from V and 5 from J; bases not matched to a gene: 8. The germline CDR1 and CDR2 sequences are SGDLS and YYNGEE. Primers for the PCR totalled 60 Vbeta and 13 Jbeta. Method: immunoSEQ multiplex PCR; TCRdb's copy keeps in-frame clones and lacks some. This specimen shows about 58,000 clones; the ten leading clones hold over 2%. The receptor was derived from a woman aged 18-35 years in good health and CMV-seronegative. This rearrangement joins TRBV9 to TRBJ1-6; 7 positions agree with TRBD1. Sequencing input: PBMCs. The CDR3 here is CASSAAPTGNNSPLHF. The CDR3 nucleotides read TGTGCCAGCAGCGCCGCCCCGACAGGGAATAATTCACCCCTCCACTTT.